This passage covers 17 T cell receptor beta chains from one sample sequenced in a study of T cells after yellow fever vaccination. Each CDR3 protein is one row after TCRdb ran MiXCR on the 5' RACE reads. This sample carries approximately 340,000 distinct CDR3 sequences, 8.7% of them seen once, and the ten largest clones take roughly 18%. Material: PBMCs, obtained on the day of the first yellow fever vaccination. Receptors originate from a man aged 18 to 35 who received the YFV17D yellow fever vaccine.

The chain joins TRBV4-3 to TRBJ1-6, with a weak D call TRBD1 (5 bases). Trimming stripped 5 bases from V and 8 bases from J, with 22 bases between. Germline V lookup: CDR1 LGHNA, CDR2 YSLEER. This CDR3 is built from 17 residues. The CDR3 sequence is CASSKGFGGNFDSPLHF. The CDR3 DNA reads TGCGCCAGCAGCAAGGGGTTCGGGGGGAATTTTGATTCACCCCTCCACTTT.

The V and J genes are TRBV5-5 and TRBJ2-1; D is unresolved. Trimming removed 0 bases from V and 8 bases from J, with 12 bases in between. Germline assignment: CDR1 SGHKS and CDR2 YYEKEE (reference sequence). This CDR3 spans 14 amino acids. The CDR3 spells CASSLELGWDEQFF. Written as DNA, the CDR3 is TGTGCCAGCAGCTTGGAGCTGGGATGGGATGAGCAGTTCTTC.

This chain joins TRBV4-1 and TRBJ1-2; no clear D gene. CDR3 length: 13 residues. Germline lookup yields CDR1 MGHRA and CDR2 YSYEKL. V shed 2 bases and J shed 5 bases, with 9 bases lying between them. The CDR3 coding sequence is TGCGCCAGCAGCCAAATTGTACAGTATGGCTACACCTTC. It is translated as CASSQIVQYGYTF.

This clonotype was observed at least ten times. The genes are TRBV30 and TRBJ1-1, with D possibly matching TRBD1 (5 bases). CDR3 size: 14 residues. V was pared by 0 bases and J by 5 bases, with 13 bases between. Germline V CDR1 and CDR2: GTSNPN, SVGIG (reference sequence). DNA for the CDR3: TGTGCCTGGAGTGTATGGGGGAGTGGAACTGAAGCTTTCTTT. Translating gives CAWSVWGSGTEAFF.

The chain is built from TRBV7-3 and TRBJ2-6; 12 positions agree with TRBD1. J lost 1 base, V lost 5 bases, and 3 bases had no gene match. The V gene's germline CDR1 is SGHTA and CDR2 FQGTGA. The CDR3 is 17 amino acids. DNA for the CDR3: TGTGCCAGCAGCACGGGACAGGGGGCGTCTGGGGCCAACGTCCTGACTTTC. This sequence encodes CASSTGQGASGANVLTF.

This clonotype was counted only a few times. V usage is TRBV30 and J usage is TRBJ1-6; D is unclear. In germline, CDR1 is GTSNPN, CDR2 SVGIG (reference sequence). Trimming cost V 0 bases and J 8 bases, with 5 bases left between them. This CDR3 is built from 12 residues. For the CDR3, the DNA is TGTGCCTGGAGTGTACCCTATTCACCCCTCCACTTT. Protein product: CAWSVPYSPLHF.

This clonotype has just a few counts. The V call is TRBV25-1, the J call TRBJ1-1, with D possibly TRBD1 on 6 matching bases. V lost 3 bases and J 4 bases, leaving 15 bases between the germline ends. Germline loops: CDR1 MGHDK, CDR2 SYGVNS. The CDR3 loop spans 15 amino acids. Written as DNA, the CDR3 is TGTGCCAGCAGTGATGGGGGCAGGGCCGGCACTGAAGCTTTCTTT. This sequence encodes CASSDGGRAGTEAFF.

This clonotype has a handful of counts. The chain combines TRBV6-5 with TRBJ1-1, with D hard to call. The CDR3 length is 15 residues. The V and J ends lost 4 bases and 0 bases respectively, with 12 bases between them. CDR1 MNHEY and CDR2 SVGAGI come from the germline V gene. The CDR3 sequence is CASSSGLGMNTEAFF. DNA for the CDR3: TGTGCCAGCAGTTCCGGACTGGGCATGAACACTGAAGCTTTCTTT.

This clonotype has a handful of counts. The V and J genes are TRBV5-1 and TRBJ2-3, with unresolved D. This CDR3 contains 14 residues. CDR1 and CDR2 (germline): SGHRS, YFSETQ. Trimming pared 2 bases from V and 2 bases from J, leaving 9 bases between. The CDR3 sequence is CASSFPSTTDTQYF. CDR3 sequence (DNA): TGCGCCAGCAGCTTCCCCTCGACCACAGATACGCAGTATTTT.

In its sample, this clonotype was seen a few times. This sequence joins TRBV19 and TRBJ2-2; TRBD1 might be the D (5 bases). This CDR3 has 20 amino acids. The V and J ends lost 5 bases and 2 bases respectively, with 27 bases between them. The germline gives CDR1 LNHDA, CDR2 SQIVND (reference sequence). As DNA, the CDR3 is TGTGCCAGTAGTCCCCCTCTGGGCCTAGGCCTAAGGGGTAACACCGGGGAGCTGTTTTTT. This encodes CASSPPLGLGLRGNTGELFF.

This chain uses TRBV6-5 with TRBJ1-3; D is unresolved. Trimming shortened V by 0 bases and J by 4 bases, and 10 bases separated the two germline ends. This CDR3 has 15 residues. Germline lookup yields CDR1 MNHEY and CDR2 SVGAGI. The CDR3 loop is CASSYSPREGNTIYF. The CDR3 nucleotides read TGTGCCAGCAGTTACTCCCCCAGAGAGGGAAACACCATATATTTT.

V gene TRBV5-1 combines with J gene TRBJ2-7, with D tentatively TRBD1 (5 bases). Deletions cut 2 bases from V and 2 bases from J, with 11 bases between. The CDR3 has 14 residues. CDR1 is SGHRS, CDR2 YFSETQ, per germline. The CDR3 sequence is CASSLRGSTYEQYV. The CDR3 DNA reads TGCGCCAGCAGCTTAAGGGGAAGTACCTACGAGCAGTACGTC.

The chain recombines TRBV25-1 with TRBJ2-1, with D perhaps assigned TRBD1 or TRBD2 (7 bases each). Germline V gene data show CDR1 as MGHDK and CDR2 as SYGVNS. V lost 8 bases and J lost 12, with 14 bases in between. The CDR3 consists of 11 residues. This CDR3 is CASLRGGAQFF. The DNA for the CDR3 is TGTGCCAGCCTCAGGGGGGGCGCGCAGTTCTTC. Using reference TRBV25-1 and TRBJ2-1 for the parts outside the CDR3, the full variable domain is EADIYQTPRYLVIGTGKKITLECSQTMGHDKMYWYQQDPGMELHLIHYSYGVNSTEKGDLSSESTVSRIRTEHFPLTLESARPSHTSQYLCASLRGGAQFFGPGTRLTVL.

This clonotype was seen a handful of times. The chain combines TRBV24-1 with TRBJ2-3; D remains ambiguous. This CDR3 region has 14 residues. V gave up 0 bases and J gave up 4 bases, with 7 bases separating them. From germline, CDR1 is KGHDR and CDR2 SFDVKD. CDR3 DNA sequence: TGTGCCACCAGTGATTTGTCCCAGCCAGATACGCAGTATTTT. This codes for CATSDLSQPDTQYF.

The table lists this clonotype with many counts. CDR3 nucleotides: TGTGCCAGCAGTGAGGGACAGAACTATGGCTACACCTTC. Translating gives CASSEGQNYGYTF. The chain employs TRBV28 and TRBJ1-2, with 7 positions matching TRBD1. There are 13 residues in the CDR3. V lost 5 bases to trimming and J lost 2 bases; unmatched junction nucleotides: 2. Germline CDR1 is MDHEN and CDR2 is SYDVKM.

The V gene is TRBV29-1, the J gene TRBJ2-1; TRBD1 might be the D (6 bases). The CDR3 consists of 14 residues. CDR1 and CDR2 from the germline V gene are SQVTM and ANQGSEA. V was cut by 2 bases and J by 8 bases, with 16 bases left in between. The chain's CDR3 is CSVEPFQGSHEQFF. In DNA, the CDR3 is TGCAGCGTTGAACCATTTCAGGGGAGCCATGAGCAGTTCTTC.

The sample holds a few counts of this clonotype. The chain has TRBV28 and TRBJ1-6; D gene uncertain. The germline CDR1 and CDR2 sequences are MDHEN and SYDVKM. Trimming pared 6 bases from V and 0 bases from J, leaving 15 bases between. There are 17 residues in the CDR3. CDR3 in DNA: TGTGCCAGCAGCCCCCCGAGGGCCCTCTCCTATAATTCACCCCTCCACTTT. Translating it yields CASSPPRALSYNSPLHF.